The next 32 T cell receptor beta chains were all read from a single sample in a study of regulatory T cells in long-lasting Graves disease. Library construction for TCR beta used iRepertoire HTBI primers and Arm-PCR of CDR3 regions. TCRdb redid the calling of the multiplex PCR reads with MiXCR, one entry per CDR3 protein. This table holds 500,000 to 700,000 distinct CDR3 sequences, 25% to 30% found once. Time point noted: persistent/refractory GD, antithyroid drugs over 5 years with positive TRAb. RNA extracted from PBMCs served as the sequencing template. Sequencing was performed on peripheral blood mononuclear cells (PBMCs), taken when the disease was refractory, from a patient treated with antithyroid drugs. The receptor source for this set is a female donor with Graves disease.

There are many counts of this clonotype. The gene calls are TRBV2 and TRBJ1-1; D is uncertain. The CDR3 contains 12 residues. V was clipped by 4 bases and J by 7 bases, with 10 bases between them. Germline V lookup: CDR1 SNHLY, CDR2 FYNNEI. As DNA, the CDR3 is TGTGCCAGCAGTGTCATGGGTCATGAAGCTTTCTTT. This gives the protein CASSVMGHEAFF.

This clonotype was detected a few times. The V gene is TRBV28, the J gene TRBJ1-1; 7 nucleotides align to TRBD1. CDR1 and CDR2 from the germline V gene are MDHEN and SYDVKM. The CDR3 has 15 amino acids. Trimming cost V 2 bases and J 1 base; bases outside gene matches: 4. The CDR3 nucleotides read TGTGCCAGCAGTTTAAGCCCAGGGGGGAACACTGAAGCTTTCTTT. Its protein product is CASSLSPGGNTEAFF. The full variable domain, its missing parts supplied by reference TRBV28 and TRBJ1-1, is DVKVTQSSRYLVKRTGEKVFLECVQDMDHENMFWYRQDPGLGLRLIYFSYDVKMKEKGDIPEGYSVSREKKERFSLILESASTNQTSMYLCASSLSPGGNTEAFFGQGTRLTVV.

This clonotype was seen only a few times. V usage is TRBV5-1 and J usage is TRBJ2-5, with 8 bases lining up with TRBD1. Germline values: CDR1 SGHRS, CDR2 YFSETQ. Losses at the gene ends were 3 bases for V and 1 base for J; bases not matched to a gene: 2. The CDR3 is 14 amino acids. The CDR3 sequence is CASSYDRGQETQYF. As DNA, the CDR3 is TGCGCCAGCAGCTACGACAGGGGCCAAGAGACCCAGTACTTC.

This rearrangement joins TRBV5-1 to TRBJ1-4; D is possibly TRBD1 (6 bases). In germline, CDR1 is SGHRS, CDR2 YFSETQ. With 1 base removed from V and 0 bases from J, the gap between germline ends came to 10 bases. The CDR3 covers 16 residues. CDR3 sequence (DNA): TGCGCCAGCAGCTTGACCGGGACACCAACTAATGAAAAACTGTTTTTT. It yields the protein CASSLTGTPTNEKLFF.

The table lists this clonotype with many counts. The rearrangement joins TRBV28 to TRBJ1-1; no reliable D call. This CDR3 region has 13 residues. Germline assignment: CDR1 MDHEN and CDR2 SYDVKM. Trimming stripped 10 bases from V and 2 bases from J, with 14 bases between. CDR3 amino acids: CATNGHPNTEAFF. In nucleotides, the CDR3 is TGTGCCACCAATGGGCACCCAAACACTGAAGCTTTCTTT.

This clonotype was detected only once. The rearrangement joins TRBV19 to TRBJ1-1; no clear D gene. The CDR3 is 13 residues long. V was clipped by 1 base and J by 1 base, with 4 bases between them. The V gene's germline CDR1 is LNHDA and CDR2 SQIVND (reference sequence). The CDR3 sequence is CASSIAPNTEAFF. The DNA for the CDR3 is TGTGCCAGTAGTATAGCACCGAACACTGAAGCTTTCTTT.

A single count supports this clonotype. The rearrangement uses TRBV19 and TRBJ1-5; TRBD1 might be the D (6 bases). V was pared by 4 bases and J by 1 base, with 26 bases between. The CDR3 sequence is 20 residues long. Germline-derived CDR1 and CDR2 are LNHDA and SQIVND (reference sequence). The CDR3 region has the DNA TGTGCCAGTAGTACACGAGGACAGTCCAATACCCTAGTCAGCAATCAGCCCCAGCATTTT. Protein: CASSTRGQSNTLVSNQPQHF.

The J gene is TRBJ1-4, the V gene TRBV12-3 or TRBV12-4; no reliable D call. There are 12 residues in the CDR3. Trimming removed 5 bases at V and 14 bases at J, with 15 bases between. The chain's CDR3 is CASSQLREYLFF. As DNA, the CDR3 is TGTGCCAGCAGTCAGTTGAGAGAGTATCTGTTTTTT.

The rearrangement links TRBV10-3 to TRBJ2-7; D possibly uses TRBD1 or TRBD2 (5 bases each). Germline lookup yields CDR1 ENHRY and CDR2 SYGVKD. V lost 6 bases to trimming and J lost 0 bases, with 18 bases between them. There are 16 residues in the CDR3. The chain's CDR3 is CAISRGADTHSYEQYF. In DNA, the CDR3 is TGTGCCATCAGCCGGGGTGCGGACACACACTCCTACGAGCAGTACTTC.

At least ten counts were recorded for this clonotype. The chain couples TRBV12-3 or TRBV12-4 to TRBJ1-2; tentative D call: TRBD1 (5 bases). The CDR3 runs to 14 residues. The V end lost 6 bases, the J end lost 7 bases, and 18 bases lay between the germline ends. CDR3 sequence (DNA): TGTGCCAGCAGAGCGGGGGAGAGAGGTAGTGGCTACACCTTC. Translation: CASRAGERGSGYTF.

J is TRBJ1-5 and V is TRBV6-1; 8 bases are a match to TRBD1. The CDR3 loop spans 17 amino acids. Germline values: CDR1 MNHNS, CDR2 SASEGT. The V gene end was trimmed by 1 base and the J gene end by 0 bases; junction bases not matched to a gene: 5. The CDR3 reads CASSEGQGAPSNQPQHF. In nucleotides, the CDR3 is TGTGCCAGCAGTGAAGGTCAGGGGGCGCCTAGCAATCAGCCCCAGCATTTT.

The table lists this clonotype with a few counts. The chain has TRBV30 and TRBJ1-1; perhaps TRBD1 as D (6 bases). The germline V gene encodes CDR1 GTSNPN and CDR2 SVGIG (reference sequence). The CDR3 contains 16 residues. V was pared by 0 bases and J by 11 bases, with 25 bases between. As DNA, the CDR3 is TGTGCCTGGAGTGTTAGAGCAGGGGCGCTATCCCTAGGGGCTTTCTTT. This codes for CAWSVRAGALSLGAFF.

This clonotype has ten or more counts. The CDR3 loop is CASSGGGPRVLQYF. The CDR3 DNA reads TGTGCCAGCAGTGGGGGCGGACCCCGTGTGCTGCAGTACTTC. This chain uses TRBV2 with TRBJ2-7, with D possibly TRBD1 on 5 matching bases. Trimming took off 4 bases at V and 9 bases at J, with 19 bases between the two ends. The CDR3 is made up of 14 amino acids. Germline CDR1 and CDR2: SNHLY and FYNNEI.

This clonotype was recorded a few times. One end of the junction does not line up with germline, which may come from a read error. This chain links TRBV6-1 with TRBJ2-5, with D possibly TRBD1 on 6 matching bases. Germline assignment: CDR1 MNHNS and CDR2 SASEGT. This CDR3 comprises 13 residues. As DNA, the CDR3 is TGTGCCAGCAGGGAAGGGGGACGGGAGACCCAGTACTTC. Translation: CASREGGRETQYF.

The rearrangement uses TRBV6-5 and TRBJ2-1, with 10 bases identical to TRBD2. Trimming cost V 0 bases and J 6 bases; bases outside gene matches: 5. The CDR3 length is 16 residues. Germline V gene data show CDR1 as MNHEY and CDR2 as SVGAGI. CDR3 bases: TGTGCCAGCAGTTACTCGAGGCTAGCGGGAGCCAATGAGCAGTTCTTC. Encoded protein: CASSYSRLAGANEQFF.

This clonotype has only a few counts. The chain joins TRBV12-3 or TRBV12-4 to TRBJ2-6; weak D call: TRBD2 (5 bases). Trimming took off 5 bases at V and 0 bases at J, with 11 bases between the two ends. This CDR3 is 16 amino acids long. CDR3: CASSRGTSSGANVLTF. The CDR3 region has the DNA TGTGCCAGCAGTCGGGGTACTAGCTCTGGGGCCAACGTCCTGACTTTC.

The V gene is TRBV30, the J gene TRBJ2-7, with 12 bases aligning to TRBD2. Germline V gene sequence: CDR1 GTSNPN, CDR2 SVGIG (reference sequence). There are 15 residues in the CDR3. The V segment lost 2 bases and the J segment 3 bases; nucleotides outside the gene matches: 5. The CDR3 here is CAWSYGTSGFYEQYF. In DNA, the CDR3 is TGTGCCTGGAGTTACGGGACTAGCGGGTTCTACGAGCAGTACTTC.

The chain couples TRBV19 to TRBJ1-2; no reliable D call. Germline values: CDR1 LNHDA, CDR2 SQIVND (reference sequence). Trimming removed 10 bases from V and 5 bases from J, with 14 bases in between. This CDR3 region has 12 residues. The chain's CDR3 is CATQTQLYGYTF. Here the CDR3 DNA reads TGTGCCACCCAAACCCAGCTTTATGGCTACACCTTC.

In regard to this clonotype: A much larger clone differs from this one at a single base, so this may be a read error. The final CDR3 position lacks the conserved phenylalanine or tryptophan, pointing to a likely read error. This chain uses TRBV12-3 or TRBV12-4 with TRBJ2-5; 8 nucleotides agree with TRBD1. The CDR3 length is 15 residues. The V and J ends lost 3 bases and 4 bases, in that order; junction bases with no gene match: 7. The CDR3 spells CASSFNSGGAETQYL. CDR3 bases: TGTGCCAGCAGTTTTAACTCAGGGGGCGCAGAGACCCAGTACCTC.

This clonotype was recorded at least ten times. The genes are TRBV27 and TRBJ2-7; D is unresolved. V gave up 6 bases and J gave up 0 bases, with 9 bases separating them. The CDR3 runs 13 residues. Germline V CDR1 and CDR2: MNHEY, SMNVEV (reference sequence). CDR3 in amino acids: CASSLVFSYEQYF. DNA of the CDR3: TGTGCCAGCAGCTTAGTCTTCTCCTACGAGCAGTACTTC.

Comment on this clonotype: This clone may be a read error of a much larger clone one base away. The chain is built from TRBV29-1 and TRBJ1-2; a possible D gene is TRBD1 (5 bases). This CDR3 spans 14 amino acids. From germline, CDR1 is SQVTM and CDR2 ANQGSEA. The V and J ends lost 1 base and 0 bases respectively, with 9 bases between them. CDR3 in DNA: TGCAGCGTTGAAGTGGGGGGTGCTAACTATGGCTACACCTTC. The encoded protein is CSVEVGGANYGYTF.

This clonotype was seen more than once but under ten times. The V call is TRBV28, the J call TRBJ1-5, with TRBD1 as a possible D gene (6 bases). The germline V and J ends were trimmed by 3 bases and 0 bases, with 18 bases remaining between them. The CDR3 is 18 amino acids. Germline values: CDR1 MDHEN, CDR2 SYDVKM. The CDR3 nucleotides read TGTGCCAGCAGTTTGTCCTCCGACAGGTTTTATAGCAATCAGCCCCAGCATTTT. This gives the protein CASSLSSDRFYSNQPQHF.

This chain connects TRBV19 to TRBJ1-2, with 7 bases matching TRBD1. V gave up 8 bases and J gave up 7 bases; unmatched junction bases: 7. CDR1 is LNHDA, CDR2 SQIVND, per germline (reference sequence). The CDR3 runs 12 residues. In nucleotides, the CDR3 is TGTGCCAGTTGGACAGGTTCATCTGGCTACACCTTC. It translates to CASWTGSSGYTF.

The chain recombines TRBV7-3 with TRBJ1-1; 11 positions match TRBD1. The CDR3 loop spans 13 amino acids. V gave up 5 bases and J gave up 11 bases; unmatched junction bases: 7. Germline V gene sequence: CDR1 SGHTA, CDR2 FQGTGA. CDR3: CASSHGQGANAFF. For the CDR3, the DNA is TGTGCCAGCAGCCACGGACAGGGGGCGAACGCTTTCTTT.

This clonotype has just one count. A read error is possible here, since a much larger clone lies one base away. It is likely a read error, because the conserved phenylalanine at the end of the CDR3 is missing. The rearrangement joins TRBV28 to TRBJ1-2; D is possibly TRBD1 (6 bases). The germline V and J ends were trimmed by 7 bases and 5 bases, with 20 bases remaining between them. The CDR3 loop spans 15 amino acids. The germline V gene encodes CDR1 MDHEN and CDR2 SYDVKM. In DNA form, the CDR3 reads TGTGCCAGCACCAAAAGGCAGGGGCTTGGGTATGGCTACACCCTC. This codes for CASTKRQGLGYGYTL.

This clonotype has more than one count but fewer than ten. CDR3 DNA sequence: TGCAGCGCTGGACAGGGAACTGAAGCTTTCTTT. Protein: CSAGQGTEAFF. This sequence joins TRBV29-1 and TRBJ1-1; 8 nucleotides match TRBD1. J lost 5 bases, V lost 7 bases, and 3 bases had no gene match. The CDR3 length is 11 residues. Germline V gene lookup returns CDR1 SQVTM and CDR2 ANQGSEA.

In its sample, this clonotype was seen a few times. The chain is built from TRBV6-1 and TRBJ1-1; D is possibly TRBD1 (5 bases). The length of the CDR3 is 15 residues. The V and J ends lost 5 bases and 2 bases respectively, with 15 bases between them. The V gene's germline CDR1 is MNHNS and CDR2 SASEGT. The CDR3 coding sequence is TGTGCCAGCAGTCCCCGGGAGGGGCTAAACACTGAAGCTTTCTTT. The encoded protein is CASSPREGLNTEAFF.

The V call is TRBV29-1, the J call TRBJ2-5; 8 bases fit TRBD2. This CDR3 is 13 amino acids long. CDR1 is SQVTM and CDR2 is ANQGSEA in the germline V gene. V gave up 1 base and J gave up 4 bases; unmatched junction bases: 2. The CDR3 region has the DNA TGCAGCGTTGAAGGCGGGAGGTCAGAGACCCAGTACTTC. It yields the protein CSVEGGRSETQYF.

This clonotype has just a few counts. The rearrangement joins TRBV12-3 or TRBV12-4 to TRBJ1-1; weak D call: TRBD1 (5 bases). Trimming took off 6 bases at V and 6 bases at J, with 17 bases between the two ends. The CDR3 consists of 14 residues. In nucleotides, the CDR3 is TGTGCCAGCAGACCGTCCAGGGATCAAGCTGAAGCTTTCTTT. It specifies CASRPSRDQAEAFF.

This clonotype appeared a few times. The chain uses TRBV6-1 and TRBJ1-3; D gene unclear. This CDR3 region has 16 residues. The germline V gene has CDR1 MNHNS and CDR2 SASEGT. V shed 0 bases and J shed 4 bases, with 13 bases lying between them. The CDR3 DNA reads TGTGCCAGCAGTGAAGCCGAACCCTCAGAAGGAAACACCATATATTTT. It codes for CASSEAEPSEGNTIYF.

This clonotype has only a few counts. CDR3 loop: CASSLVTSGVQETQYF. The CDR3 region has the DNA TGTGCCAGCAGCTTAGTGACTAGCGGGGTTCAAGAGACCCAGTACTTC. The chain recombines TRBV5-4 with TRBJ2-5; the match to TRBD2 covers 11 bases. The germline gives CDR1 SGHNT, CDR2 YYREEE (reference sequence). V lost 2 bases, J lost 2 bases, and 5 bases stayed unmatched. This CDR3 region has 16 residues.

The chain has TRBV18 and TRBJ1-1, with TRBD1 matching over 7 bases. Unmatched junction bases numbered 1, after V lost 0 bases and J lost 3 bases. The CDR3 has 14 residues. Germline CDR1 and CDR2: KGHSH and LQKENI. CDR3 sequence reads: CASSPPRGHTEAFF. The CDR3 DNA reads as TGTGCCAGCTCACCACCAAGGGGGCACACTGAAGCTTTCTTT.